This passage covers 9 T cell receptor beta chains from one sample sequenced in a study of T cells in localized non-small cell lung cancer. Using immunoSEQ multiplex PCR, the repertoire was profiled, and TCRdb retains in-frame clones only, with some absent. Among a few thousand clones, around a quarter were seen once, and the ten largest hold roughly 16%. The specimen was lung tumor tissue, collected before any cancer treatment. These TCRs come from a female donor of 60 years or more with stage III lung adenocarcinoma.

V gene TRBV30 combines with J gene TRBJ1-1, with a possible D match to TRBD1 (5 bases). Trimming left V 5 bases short and J 6 bases short, with 22 bases between. There are 15 residues in the CDR3. The germline CDR1 and CDR2 sequences are GTSNPN and SVGIG (reference sequence). The CDR3 nucleotides are TGTGCCTGGTCACGGCGTCAGGGCCGGAGGGCTGAAGCTTTCTTT. Amino acid sequence: CAWSRRQGRRAEAFF.

The sample holds a few counts of this clone. This rearrangement joins TRBV11-3 to TRBJ2-2; 10 nucleotides agree with TRBD1. The V gene end was trimmed by 5 bases and the J gene end by 3 bases; junction bases not matched to a gene: 3. The germline gives CDR1 SGHNT, CDR2 YENEEA. The CDR3 covers 15 residues. Here the CDR3 reads CASSRGTGDTGELFF. The CDR3 bases are TGTGCCAGCAGCCGCGGGACAGGGGACACCGGGGAGCTGTTTTTT.

V is TRBV19 and J is TRBJ2-1; D is possibly TRBD2 (6 bases). Germline V lookup: CDR1 LNHDA, CDR2 SQIVND (reference sequence). Deletions cut 5 bases from V and 3 bases from J, with 14 bases between. The CDR3 has 15 amino acids. CDR3 sequence: CASSPFSGHYNEQFF. DNA for the CDR3: TGTGCCAGTAGTCCTTTCAGCGGGCACTACAATGAGCAGTTCTTC.

The CDR3, as DNA: TGTGCTAGCAGCTTAGCGGTGAACACTGAAGCTTTCTTT. Its translation is CASSLAVNTEAFF. The rearrangement uses TRBV5-2 and TRBJ1-1. TRBV5-2 corresponds to a pseudogene. This CDR3 spans 13 amino acids.

The chain carries TRBV12-5 and TRBJ2-1; possibly TRBD2 for D (5 bases). The CDR3 contains 12 residues. Germline V gene data show CDR1 as LGHNT and CDR2 as FRNRAP. The CDR3 reads CASTTYIIAGFF. CDR3 nucleotides: TGTGCCAGCACTACATATATTATCGCGGGGTTCTTC.

A few counts support this clone. The genes are TRBV15 and TRBJ1-5, with 8 bases fitting TRBD1. With 5 bases clipped from V and 4 bases from J, the junction kept 10 bases outside the gene matches. CDR1 LNHNV and CDR2 YYDKDF come from the germline V gene (reference sequence). The CDR3 is made up of 16 amino acids. The CDR3 DNA sequence: TGTGCCACCAGCTTACGGACAGGGAACGCTAATCAGCCCCAGCATTTT. Protein sequence: CATSLRTGNANQPQHF.

The chain joins TRBV28 to TRBJ1-5, with unresolved D. Deletions cut 5 bases from V and 7 bases from J, with 15 bases between. Germline CDR1 reads MDHEN; CDR2 reads SYDVKM. The CDR3 sequence is 14 residues long. The CDR3 DNA sequence: TGTGCCAGCAGTGTAAGAAGGGAGAGCCAGCCCCAGCATTTT. Its translation: CASSVRRESQPQHF.

In DNA, the CDR3 is TGTGCCTTACGAGGGGCTTTTATATACAATGAGCAGTTCTTC. Its protein is CALRGAFIYNEQFF. This chain links TRBV30 with TRBJ2-1; D is possibly TRBD1 or TRBD2 (5 bases each). Trimming stripped 7 bases from V and 4 bases from J, with 17 bases between. This CDR3 has 14 residues. Germline V gives CDR1 GTSNPN, CDR2 SVGIG (reference sequence).

This clone occurred a few times. The chain couples TRBV5-1 to TRBJ2-7; D might be TRBD2 (6 bases). The CDR3 contains 15 residues. V gave up 5 bases and J gave up 5 bases, with 20 bases separating them. The germline CDR1 and CDR2 sequences are SGHRS and YFSETQ. The CDR3 spells CASREAGWERNEQYF. The CDR3 DNA is TGCGCCAGCAGGGAGGCGGGGTGGGAGAGAAACGAGCAGTACTTC.